These 30 T cell receptor beta chains came from one sample sequenced in a study of CD4 and CD8 cells across lung adenocarcinoma regions. TCRdb independently ran MiXCR on the PCR reads; one entry per CDR3 protein. The sample contains under 3,500 distinct CDR3 sequences, under 50% of which appear only once. Specimen: CD8+ T cells from the center of a lung tumor. These receptors all stem from a male donor with lung adenocarcinoma. The CD4 and CD8 labels of this study may be unreliable.

Comment on this clonotype: The junction differs from germline at one of its ends, possibly a read error. V usage is TRBV6-1 and J usage is TRBJ2-5; D remains unclear. Germline assignment: CDR1 MNHNS and CDR2 SASEGT. The CDR3 totals 15 residues. The CDR3 nucleotides are TGTGCCAGGAGGAAATGCCCCCGCTACACAGAGACCCAGTACTTT. Translating gives CARRKCPRYTETQYF.

J is TRBJ1-1 and V is TRBV12-3 or TRBV12-4; 10 positions agree with TRBD1. With V trimmed by 2 bases and J by 5 bases, 5 bases remained unmatched. The CDR3 has 15 amino acids. CDR3 amino acids: CASSLLGQGLTEAFF. Written as DNA, the CDR3 is TGTGCCAGCAGTTTATTGGGACAGGGGTTGACTGAAGCTTTCTTT.

This clonotype is deemed medium-sized. The rearrangement joins TRBV4-1 to TRBJ2-7, with D possibly TRBD1 on 7 matching bases. The length of the CDR3 is 12 residues. Germline V gene sequence: CDR1 MGHRA, CDR2 YSYEKL. Trimming pared 11 bases from V and 1 base from J, leaving 12 bases between. The CDR3, as DNA: TGCGCCGCAGGGGGGCAATCCTACGAGCAGTACTTC. Its protein product is CAAGGQSYEQYF.

By proportion, this clonotype is medium-sized (0.01 to 0.1%). The J gene is TRBJ2-1, the V gene TRBV6-1, with a tentative D call TRBD2 (5 bases). The CDR3 has 11 amino acids. Trimming stripped 6 bases from V and 10 bases from J, with 10 bases between. Germline loops: CDR1 MNHNS, CDR2 SASEGT. The CDR3 DNA reads TGTGCCAGCAGCACGGACTCCGAGCAGTTCTTC. It yields the protein CASSTDSEQFF.

A note on this clonotype: Sequence at one end of the junction differs from germline and may be a read error. The chain couples TRBV24-1 to TRBJ2-3; maybe TRBD2 (6 bases). The CDR3 extends over 15 amino acids. Germline CDR1 is KGHDR and CDR2 is SFDVKD. The CDR3 loop is CATGGGSGSTDTQYF. The CDR3 DNA reads TGTGCCACCGGAGGAGGGTCGGGTAGCACAGATACGCAGTACTTT.

This clonotype appeared a few times. The CDR3 here is CASSQDLGADTQYF. The CDR3 nucleotides read TGCGCCAGCAGCCAAGATCTCGGCGCAGATACGCAGTATTTT. The V and J genes are TRBV4-1 and TRBJ2-3; D not certain. The V end was cut by 0 bases, the J end by 4 bases, with 8 bases between. The germline CDR1 and CDR2 sequences are MGHRA and YSYEKL. The CDR3 runs 14 residues.

The sample holds a few counts of this clonotype. V gene TRBV6-5 combines with J gene TRBJ2-7; maybe TRBD2 (5 bases). This CDR3 has 15 residues. The V end was cut by 0 bases, the J end by 2 bases, with 11 bases between. Germline V gene lookup returns CDR1 MNHEY and CDR2 SVGAGI. The CDR3 is CASSYSGGLTYEQYF. CDR3 nucleotide sequence: TGTGCCAGCAGTTACTCGGGCGGGCTCACCTACGAGCAGTACTTC.

This clonotype showed up just a few times. Germline is not matched at one junction end, which may reflect a read error. V is TRBV7-7 and J is TRBJ2-5; 8 bases are shared with TRBD1. Germline CDR1 and CDR2: SSHAT and FNYEAQ (reference sequence). This CDR3 is built from 14 residues. DNA for the CDR3: TGTGCTAGCAGCTTTGACAGGGGTAGCGAGACCCAGTACTTC. It yields the protein CASSFDRGSETQYF.

In its sample, this clonotype is large. This chain connects TRBV27 to TRBJ2-3; 7 bases are shared with TRBD2. The trim removed 4 bases at V and 0 bases at J, leaving 13 bases unmatched. This CDR3 spans 18 amino acids. CDR1 is MNHEY, CDR2 SMNVEV, per germline (reference sequence). The CDR3 DNA sequence: TGTGCCAGCAGTTCCTCCTTTAGGGAGGGTGCTAGCACAGATACGCAGTATTTT. Translation: CASSSSFREGASTDTQYF.

The V gene is TRBV6-1, the J gene TRBJ2-3; TRBD2 is a possible D gene (5 bases). Germline assignment: CDR1 MNHNS and CDR2 SASEGT. The ends were cut back, 3 bases at V and 12 bases at J, with 13 bases in the middle. The CDR3 is 12 amino acids. The CDR3 sequence: CASSEDSVLQYF. The CDR3 DNA reads as TGTGCCAGCAGTGAGGACTCCGTTTTACAGTATTTT.

This clonotype is labeled medium-sized. A much larger clone sits a single nucleotide away, making a read error possible. This chain connects TRBV10-1 to TRBJ2-1, with D perhaps matching TRBD1 (6 bases). The CDR3 totals 15 residues. V was pared by 2 bases and J by 13 bases, with 21 bases between. Per the germline V gene, CDR1 is WNHNN and CDR2 is SYGVQD (reference sequence). CDR3 DNA: TGCGCCAGCAGTGAGGCAGGGGCCGGCCAAGAGACCCAGTTCTTC. Translating gives CASSEAGAGQETQFF.

A single count supports this clonotype. The genes are TRBV6-1 and TRBJ1-3; D is perhaps TRBD1 (6 bases). The CDR3 is 14 amino acids. Trimming left V 4 bases short and J 1 base short, with 8 bases between. Germline V gene sequence: CDR1 MNHNS, CDR2 SASEGT. The CDR3 is CASSVQGSGNTIYF. In DNA form, the CDR3 reads TGTGCCAGCAGTGTACAGGGTTCTGGAAACACCATATATTTT.

This clonotype was seen a handful of times. The genes are TRBV7-2 and TRBJ2-3; 11 nucleotides align to TRBD1. The CDR3 is 16 amino acids. Losses at the gene ends were 4 bases for V and 8 bases for J; bases not matched to a gene: 11. The germline CDR1 and CDR2 sequences are SGHTA and FQGNSA. The CDR3 here is CASSSRTGGEAGTQYF. As DNA, the CDR3 is TGTGCCAGCAGCTCTCGGACAGGGGGCGAGGCGGGTACGCAGTATTTT. Full variable domain (remainder filled in from reference TRBV7-2 and TRBJ2-3): GAGVSQSPSNKVTEKGKDVELRCDPISGHTALYWYRQSLGQGLEFLIYFQGNSAPDKSGLPSDRFSAERTGGSVSTLTIQRTQQEDSAVYLCASSSRTGGEAGTQYFGPGTRLTVL.

The chain is built from TRBV10-2 and TRBJ2-1, with 8 bases lining up with TRBD1. The tail of the sequence fits TRBJ2-7 better, so the J call may be wrong. This CDR3 is 12 amino acids long. CDR1 and CDR2 (germline): WSHSY, SAAADI. The CDR3 DNA is TGCGCCAGCAAGCAGGGGGCTGGCGAGCAGTACTTC. Its protein is CASKQGAGEQYF.

By frequency in the sample, this clonotype is medium-sized. V usage is TRBV10-1 and J usage is TRBJ2-5; 7 nucleotides match TRBD1. Germline V gene data show CDR1 as WNHNN and CDR2 as SYGVQD (reference sequence). This CDR3 region has 13 residues. J gave up 1 base and V 6 bases, and 2 bases lay outside the gene matches. CDR3 in DNA: TGCGCCAGCAGCCGGGACAGCCAAGAGACCCAGTACTTC. Its translation: CASSRDSQETQYF.

The CDR3 here is CASSPAGTGGLNEQFF. Here the CDR3 DNA reads TGTGCCAGCAGTCCAGCCGGGACAGGGGGTCTCAATGAGCAGTTCTTC. The chain joins TRBV12-3 or TRBV12-4 to TRBJ2-1; 11 positions match TRBD1. This CDR3 has 16 amino acids. Germline trimming cut 5 bases from V and 6 bases from J; bases unmatched to any gene: 9.

This clonotype was recorded only once. The chain links TRBV7-8 to TRBJ2-5; D ambiguous. The V and J ends lost 1 base and 11 bases respectively, with 14 bases between them. The CDR3 is 13 amino acids. CDR1 and CDR2 (germline): SGHVS, FQNEAQ. The CDR3 bases are TGTGCCAGCAGCTTAGATCGGACCCCTCGGCAGTACTTC. Protein: CASSLDRTPRQYF. Combining the CDR3 with reference TRBV7-8 and TRBJ2-5 gives the whole variable domain GAGVSQSPRYKVAKRGQDVALRCDPISGHVSLFWYQQALGQGPEFLTYFQNEAQLDKSGLPSDRFFAERPEGSVSTLKIQRTQQEDSAVYLCASSLDRTPRQYFGPGTRLLVL.

Sample share makes this clonotype medium-sized. The rearrangement links TRBV11-2 to TRBJ2-7, with 7 positions matching TRBD2. CDR1 and CDR2 from the germline V gene are SGHAT and FQNNGV. J lost 2 bases, V lost 2 bases, and 6 bases had no gene match. This CDR3 region has 15 residues. CDR3 amino acids: CASSLWGRETYEQYF. As DNA, the CDR3 is TGTGCCAGCAGCTTATGGGGGAGGGAGACCTACGAGCAGTACTTC.

The V gene is TRBV6-1, the J gene TRBJ2-5, with TRBD2 as a possible D gene (5 bases). The CDR3 sequence is 14 residues long. Germline lookup yields CDR1 MNHNS and CDR2 SASEGT. Trimming shortened V by 6 bases and J by 3 bases, and 14 bases separated the two germline ends. The CDR3 sequence: CASSASRDEETQYF. As DNA, the CDR3 is TGTGCCAGCAGCGCTAGCCGGGATGAAGAGACCCAGTACTTC.

This chain connects TRBV6-1 to TRBJ2-1; TRBD2 matches 8 bases. The DNA matches TRBJ2-7 better at its end, which makes the J call doubtful. Germline-derived CDR1 and CDR2 are MNHNS and SASEGT. CDR3 length: 15 residues. The CDR3 bases are TGTGCCAGCGAGTCGTCACCGGGACTAGTAAACGAGCAGTACTTC. Its translation is CASESSPGLVNEQYF.

The J gene is TRBJ2-3, the V gene TRBV27; no clear D. From germline, CDR1 is MNHEY and CDR2 SMNVEV (reference sequence). The CDR3 sequence is 11 residues long. Trimming cost V 4 bases and J 2 bases, with 1 base left between them. The CDR3 protein is CASSSTDTQYF. Here the CDR3 DNA reads TGTGCCAGCAGTTCCACAGATACGCAGTATTTT.

By frequency in the sample, this clonotype is medium-sized. The chain links TRBV4-3 to TRBJ1-1; 11 bases align to TRBD1. The CDR3 spans 16 residues. Per germline, CDR1 LGHNA and CDR2 YSLEER. V dropped 3 bases and J dropped 7; count of bases not matched to a gene: 10. CDR3 in DNA: TGCGCCAGCAGCCACGGCGGACAGGGGGCAGCAAGTGAAGCTTTCTTT. Its translation: CASSHGGQGAASEAFF.

Written as DNA, the CDR3 is TGTGCCAGCACCCTCACCGAGAGCTCCTACAATGAGCAGTTCTTC. Amino acid sequence: CASTLTESSYNEQFF. The chain recombines TRBV7-2 with TRBJ2-1, with D unclear. Deletions cut 7 bases from V and 0 bases from J, with 13 bases between. The CDR3 has 15 amino acids. CDR1 is SGHTA and CDR2 is FQGNSA in the germline V gene.

This clonotype appeared a single time. The V call is TRBV6-1, the J call TRBJ1-2, with D perhaps TRBD1 (6 bases). The germline V gene has CDR1 MNHNS and CDR2 SASEGT. This CDR3 region has 14 residues. V was trimmed by 5 bases and J by 8 bases, leaving 18 bases between them. The CDR3 reads CASSTGPSRGGYTF. CDR3 DNA: TGTGCCAGCAGTACCGGGCCATCGAGGGGGGGCTACACCTTC.

About this clonotype itself: A much bigger clone sits one base away, suggesting this may be a read error. The chain recombines TRBV7-2 with TRBJ2-5; 8 bases are a match to TRBD2. CDR3 length: 17 residues. CDR1 is SGHTA and CDR2 is FQGNSA in the germline V gene. The V segment lost 1 base and the J segment 11 bases; nucleotides outside the gene matches: 18. CDR3 in amino acids: CASSLGTGTSLSNEQYF. The CDR3 nucleotides are TGTGCCAGCAGCTTAGGAACGGGGACTAGTCTTTCCAATGAGCAGTACTTC.

The chain recombines TRBV11-1 with TRBJ2-3; D uncertain. The germline CDR1 and CDR2 sequences are SGHAT and FQDESV (reference sequence). The CDR3 length is 12 residues. V was pared by 5 bases and J by 2 bases, with 5 bases between. The CDR3 here is CASSTYTDTQYF. The CDR3 DNA sequence: TGTGCCAGCAGCACCTACACAGATACGCAGTATTTT.

This clonotype appeared a few times. The CDR3 loop is CASSYSRGNEQFF. CDR3 in DNA: TGTGCCAGCAGTTACTCGAGAGGGAATGAGCAGTTCTTC. The rearrangement joins TRBV6-5 to TRBJ2-5, with D perhaps matching TRBD2 (5 bases). TRBJ2-1 matches the DNA end more closely, so the J call is doubtful. This CDR3 is built from 13 residues. The germline V gene has CDR1 MNHEY and CDR2 SVGAGI.

V usage is TRBV6-1 and J usage is TRBJ1-6; no clear D. Trimming left V 1 base short and J 4 bases short, with 8 bases between. The germline CDR1 and CDR2 sequences are MNHNS and SASEGT. CDR3 length equals 15 residues. CDR3 residues: CASSEGVKYNSPLHF. The CDR3, as DNA: TGTGCCAGCAGTGAAGGTGTTAAATATAATTCACCCCTCCACTTT.

This clonotype is deemed medium-sized. This chain connects TRBV6-1 to TRBJ1-3; D is ambiguous. Germline loops: CDR1 MNHNS, CDR2 SASEGT. This CDR3 is built from 14 residues. Trimming removed 6 bases from V and 4 bases from J, with 13 bases in between. CDR3 residues: CASRVERMGNTIYF. The CDR3, as DNA: TGTGCCAGCAGGGTTGAAAGGATGGGAAACACCATATATTTT.

By sample fraction, this clonotype is medium-sized. The CDR3 DNA reads as TGTGCCAGCAGTTTAGCGGGGACAGGGGAAACTGAAGCTTTCTTT. Its protein product is CASSLAGTGETEAFF. The chain carries TRBV6-5 and TRBJ1-1; 10 bases fit TRBD1. The CDR3 runs 15 residues. Germline CDR1 MNHEY, CDR2 SVGAGI. With V trimmed by 4 bases and J by 5 bases, 7 bases remained unmatched.